This T cell receptor beta chain was documented in a study of read filtering for tumor transcriptome and immune sequencing. This clonotype was observed many times. Its target is unknown. The library was built from approximately 400 ng RNA with molecular barcoded adaptors for alpha/delta and beta/gamma chains. TCRdb reanalysed the reads using MiXCR and keeps one entry per CDR3 protein. The sample includes around 140,000 distinct CDR3 sequences, under 15% seen only once; the top ten take 8.4%. With 5 bases removed from V and 6 bases from J, the gap between germline ends came to 7 bases. Germline lookup yields CDR1 SEHNR and CDR2 FQNEAQ (reference sequence). The CDR3 has 12 amino acids. Study-wide points: IR-seq and RNA-seq agreed better without single-read clonotypes. Around 82% of IR-seq clonotypes had a single read, yet these held about 3.5% of reads.

The TCR sequence derives from a donor aged 40 or over with multiple myeloma. The chain combines TRBV7-9 with TRBJ2-2; no clear D. The sequencing input was a population of CD138-negative cells sorted from bone marrow. DNA of the CDR3: TGTGCCAGCAGCCGAACCGCCGGGGAGCTGTTTTTT. This encodes CASSRTAGELFF.